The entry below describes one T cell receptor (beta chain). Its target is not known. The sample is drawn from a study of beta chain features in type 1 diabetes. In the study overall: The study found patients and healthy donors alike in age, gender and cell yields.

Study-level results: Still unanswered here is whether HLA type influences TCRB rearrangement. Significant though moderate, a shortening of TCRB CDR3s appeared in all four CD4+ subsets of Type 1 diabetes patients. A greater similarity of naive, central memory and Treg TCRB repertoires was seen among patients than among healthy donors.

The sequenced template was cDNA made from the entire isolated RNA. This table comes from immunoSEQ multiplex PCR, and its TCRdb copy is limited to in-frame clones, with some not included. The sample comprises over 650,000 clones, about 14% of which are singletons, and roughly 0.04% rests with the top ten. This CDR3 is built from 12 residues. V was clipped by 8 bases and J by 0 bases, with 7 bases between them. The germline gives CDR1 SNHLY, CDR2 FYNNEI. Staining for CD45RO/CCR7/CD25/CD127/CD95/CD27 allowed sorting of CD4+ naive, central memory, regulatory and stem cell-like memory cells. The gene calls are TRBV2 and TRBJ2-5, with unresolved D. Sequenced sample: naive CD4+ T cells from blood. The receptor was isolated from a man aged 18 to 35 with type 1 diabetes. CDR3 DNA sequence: TGTGCCAGCGCGGCGGACCAAGAGACCCAGTACTTC. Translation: CASAADQETQYF.